The sample holds many counts of the clone carrying this TCR beta chain. TCRdb re-analysed the 5' RACE reads in MiXCR, keeping a single row per CDR3 protein. The table lists 350,000 or so distinct CDR3 sequences, roughly 21% of them singletons. The data derive from a study of T-cell memory formation after mild COVID-19. V lost 0 bases and J 5 bases, leaving 21 bases between the germline ends. This CDR3 spans 17 amino acids. Germline V gives CDR1 SGHRS, CDR2 YFSETQ. Sequenced: PBMCs or a T cell subset sorted from them (not recorded which). The chain recombines TRBV5-1 with TRBJ2-7, with D possibly being TRBD2 (5 bases). The sequence was collected from an adult woman who had mild COVID-19 (a few samples of this study predate the infection). Cell type and time point are not known. DNA for the CDR3: TGCGCCAGCAGCTTGGCTCCGGAGGCCGCCTCGGCTCACGAGCAGTACTTC. Its translation is CASSLAPEAASAHEQYF.